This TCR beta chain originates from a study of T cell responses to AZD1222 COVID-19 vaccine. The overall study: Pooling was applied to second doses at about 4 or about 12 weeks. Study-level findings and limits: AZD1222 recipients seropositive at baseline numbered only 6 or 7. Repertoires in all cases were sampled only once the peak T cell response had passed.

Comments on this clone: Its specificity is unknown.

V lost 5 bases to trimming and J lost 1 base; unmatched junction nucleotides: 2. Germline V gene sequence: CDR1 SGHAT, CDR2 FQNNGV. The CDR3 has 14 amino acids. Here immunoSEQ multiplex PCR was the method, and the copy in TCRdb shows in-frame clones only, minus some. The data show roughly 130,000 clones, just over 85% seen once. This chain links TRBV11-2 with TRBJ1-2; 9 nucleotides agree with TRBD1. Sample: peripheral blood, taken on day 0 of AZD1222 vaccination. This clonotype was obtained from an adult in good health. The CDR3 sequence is CASSPGQGNYGYTF. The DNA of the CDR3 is TGTGCCAGCAGCCCGGGACAGGGTAACTATGGCTACACCTTC.